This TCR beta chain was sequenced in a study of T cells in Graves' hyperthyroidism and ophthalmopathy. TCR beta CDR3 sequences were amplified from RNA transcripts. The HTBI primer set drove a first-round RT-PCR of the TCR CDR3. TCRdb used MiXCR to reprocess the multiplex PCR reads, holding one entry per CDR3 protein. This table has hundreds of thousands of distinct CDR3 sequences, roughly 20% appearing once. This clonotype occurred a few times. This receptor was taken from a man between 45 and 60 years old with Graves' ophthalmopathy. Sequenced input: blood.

For the CDR3, the DNA is TGTGCCAGCAGCGCTTTGGGACGGACCTACAATGAGCAGTTCTTC. This encodes CASSALGRTYNEQFF. J is TRBJ2-1 and V is TRBV9; D may correspond to TRBD1 or TRBD2 (5 bases each). V was cut by 3 bases and J by 2 bases, with 12 bases left in between. The germline V gene encodes CDR1 SGDLS and CDR2 YYNGEE. The CDR3 is 15 residues long.